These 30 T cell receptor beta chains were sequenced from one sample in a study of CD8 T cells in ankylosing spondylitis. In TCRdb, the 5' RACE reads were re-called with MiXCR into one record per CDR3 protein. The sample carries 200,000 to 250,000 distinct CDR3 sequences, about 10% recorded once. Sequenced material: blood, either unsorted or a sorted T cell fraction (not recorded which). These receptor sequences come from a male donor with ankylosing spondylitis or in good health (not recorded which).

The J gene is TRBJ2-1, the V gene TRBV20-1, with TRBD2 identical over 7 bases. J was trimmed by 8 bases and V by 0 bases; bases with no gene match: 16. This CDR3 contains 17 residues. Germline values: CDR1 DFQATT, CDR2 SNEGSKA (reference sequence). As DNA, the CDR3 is TGCAGTGCTAGAGATCGAGGAGCGGGGTGGGAGGCACATGAGCAGTTCTTC. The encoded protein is CSARDRGAGWEAHEQFF.

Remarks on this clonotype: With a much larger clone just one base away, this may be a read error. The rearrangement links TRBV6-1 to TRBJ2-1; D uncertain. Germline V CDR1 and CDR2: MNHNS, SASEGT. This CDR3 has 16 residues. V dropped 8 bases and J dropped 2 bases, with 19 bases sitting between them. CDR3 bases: TGTGCCAGCCTTAGAACTGGCAGCCACCCCTACAATGAGCAGTTCTTC. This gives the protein CASLRTGSHPYNEQFF.

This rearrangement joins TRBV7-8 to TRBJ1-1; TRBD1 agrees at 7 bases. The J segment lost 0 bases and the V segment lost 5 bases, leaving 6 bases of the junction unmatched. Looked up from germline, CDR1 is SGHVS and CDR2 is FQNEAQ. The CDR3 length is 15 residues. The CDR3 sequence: CASSPQQGLNTEAFF. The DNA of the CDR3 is TGTGCCAGCAGCCCACAACAGGGGCTGAACACTGAAGCTTTCTTT. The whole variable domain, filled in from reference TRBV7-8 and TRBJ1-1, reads GAGVSQSPRYKVAKRGQDVALRCDPISGHVSLFWYQQALGQGPEFLTYFQNEAQLDKSGLPSDRFFAERPEGSVSTLKIQRTQQEDSAVYLCASSPQQGLNTEAFFGQGTRLTVV.

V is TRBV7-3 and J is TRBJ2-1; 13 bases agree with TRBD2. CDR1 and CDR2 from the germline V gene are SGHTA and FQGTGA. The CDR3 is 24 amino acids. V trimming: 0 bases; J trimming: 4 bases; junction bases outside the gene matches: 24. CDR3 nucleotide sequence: TGTGCCAGCAGCTTAACTCGATGGACAGGCCCCAGACTAGCGGGAGGACGAGATTACAATGAGCAGTTCTTC. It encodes CASSLTRWTGPRLAGGRDYNEQFF.

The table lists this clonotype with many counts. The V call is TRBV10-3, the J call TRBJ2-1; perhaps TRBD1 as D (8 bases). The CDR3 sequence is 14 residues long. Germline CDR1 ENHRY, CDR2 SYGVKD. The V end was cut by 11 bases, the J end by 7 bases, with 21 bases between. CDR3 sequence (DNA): TGTGCCGCTTCCCCATTACAGGGGGGGAATGAGCAGTTCTTC. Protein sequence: CAASPLQGGNEQFF.

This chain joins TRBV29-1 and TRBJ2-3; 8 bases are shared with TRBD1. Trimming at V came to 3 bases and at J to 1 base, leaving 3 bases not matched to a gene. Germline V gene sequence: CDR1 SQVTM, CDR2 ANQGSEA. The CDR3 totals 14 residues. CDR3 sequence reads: CSVETGAGTDTQYF. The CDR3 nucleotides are TGCAGCGTTGAGACAGGGGCCGGCACAGATACGCAGTATTTT.

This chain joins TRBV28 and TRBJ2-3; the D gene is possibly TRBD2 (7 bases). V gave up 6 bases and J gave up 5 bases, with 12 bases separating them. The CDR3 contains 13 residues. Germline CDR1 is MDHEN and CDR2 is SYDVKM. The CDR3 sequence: CASRTGGQDTQYF. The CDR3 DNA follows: TGTGCCAGCAGGACCGGGGGGCAAGATACGCAGTATTTT.

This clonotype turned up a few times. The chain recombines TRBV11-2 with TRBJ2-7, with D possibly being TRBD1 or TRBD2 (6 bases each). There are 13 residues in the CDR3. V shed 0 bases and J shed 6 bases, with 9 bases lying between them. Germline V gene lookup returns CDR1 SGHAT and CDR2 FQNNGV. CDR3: CASSLERGLEQYF. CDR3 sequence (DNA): TGTGCCAGCAGCTTAGAACGGGGGCTCGAGCAGTACTTC.

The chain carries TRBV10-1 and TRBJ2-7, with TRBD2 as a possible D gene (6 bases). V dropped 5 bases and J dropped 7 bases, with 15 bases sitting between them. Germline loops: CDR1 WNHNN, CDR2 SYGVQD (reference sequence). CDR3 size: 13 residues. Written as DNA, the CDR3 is TGCGCCAGCAGTTGGGAGGAGGGATCTGAGCAGTACTTC. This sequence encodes CASSWEEGSEQYF.

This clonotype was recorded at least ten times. CDR3 bases: TGTGCCAGCAGTCCACCGAACGGCTTCTACGAGCAGTACTTC. It is translated as CASSPPNGFYEQYF. The chain employs TRBV28 and TRBJ2-7; no definite D call. The CDR3 extends over 14 amino acids. Trimming cost V 5 bases and J 3 bases, with 14 bases left between them. Looked up from germline, CDR1 is MDHEN and CDR2 is SYDVKM.

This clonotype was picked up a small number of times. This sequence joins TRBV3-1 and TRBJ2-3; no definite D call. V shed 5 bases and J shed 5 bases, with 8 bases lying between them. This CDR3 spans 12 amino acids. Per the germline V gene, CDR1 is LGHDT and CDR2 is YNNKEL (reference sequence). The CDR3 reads CASSGVGDTQYF. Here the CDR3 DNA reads TGTGCCAGCAGCGGGGTGGGAGATACGCAGTATTTT.

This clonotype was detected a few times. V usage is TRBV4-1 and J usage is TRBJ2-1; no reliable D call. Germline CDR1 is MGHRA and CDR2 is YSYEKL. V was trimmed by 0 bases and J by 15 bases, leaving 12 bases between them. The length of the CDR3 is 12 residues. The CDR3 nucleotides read TGCGCCAGCAGCCAAGATCAAGGTAGTAGGTTCTTC. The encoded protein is CASSQDQGSRFF.

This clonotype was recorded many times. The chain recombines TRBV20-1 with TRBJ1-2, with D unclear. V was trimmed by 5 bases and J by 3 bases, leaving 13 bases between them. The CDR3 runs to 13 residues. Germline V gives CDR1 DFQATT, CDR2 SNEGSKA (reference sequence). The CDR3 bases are TGCAGTGCTGCCCGTCTTGGGGACTATGGCTACACCTTC. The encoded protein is CSAARLGDYGYTF.

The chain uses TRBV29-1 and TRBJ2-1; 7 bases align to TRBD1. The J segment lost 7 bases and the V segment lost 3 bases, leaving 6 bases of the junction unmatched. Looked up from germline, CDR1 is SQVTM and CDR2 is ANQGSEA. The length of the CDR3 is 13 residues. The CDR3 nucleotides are TGCAGCGTTGAGAGGGGGCCGGGGAATGAGCAGTTCTTC. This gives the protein CSVERGPGNEQFF.

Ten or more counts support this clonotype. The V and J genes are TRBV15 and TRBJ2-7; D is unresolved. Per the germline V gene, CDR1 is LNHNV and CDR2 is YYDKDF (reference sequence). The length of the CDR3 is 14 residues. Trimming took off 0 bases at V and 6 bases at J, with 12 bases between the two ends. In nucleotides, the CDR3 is TGTGCCACCAGCAGAGATCGTCACACTTCCGAGCAGTACTTC. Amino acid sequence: CATSRDRHTSEQYF. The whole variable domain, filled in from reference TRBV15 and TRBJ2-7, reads DAMVIQNPRYQVTQFGKPVTLSCSQTLNHNVMYWYQQKSSQAPKLLFHYYDKDFNNEADTPDNFQSRRPNTSFCFLDIRSPGLGDTAMYLCATSRDRHTSEQYFGPGTRLTVT.

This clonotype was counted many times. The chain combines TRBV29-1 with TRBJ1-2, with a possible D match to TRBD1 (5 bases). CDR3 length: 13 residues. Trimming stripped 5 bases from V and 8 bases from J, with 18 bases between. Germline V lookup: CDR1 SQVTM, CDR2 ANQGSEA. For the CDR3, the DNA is TGCAGCGTTACCTTCTGGCAGGGAGGAGGCTACACCTTC. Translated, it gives CSVTFWQGGGYTF.

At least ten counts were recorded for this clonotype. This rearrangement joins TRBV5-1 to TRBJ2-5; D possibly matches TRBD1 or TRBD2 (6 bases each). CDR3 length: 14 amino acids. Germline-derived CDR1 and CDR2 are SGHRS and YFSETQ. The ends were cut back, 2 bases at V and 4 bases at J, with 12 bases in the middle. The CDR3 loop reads CASSFSRGLETQYF. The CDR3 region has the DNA TGCGCCAGCAGCTTCTCACGGGGGCTAGAGACCCAGTACTTC.

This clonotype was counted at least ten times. The CDR3, as DNA: TGCAGTGCTTTCCTGGGAGTAGGAGCTTTCTTT. Translating it yields CSAFLGVGAFF. The chain couples TRBV20-1 to TRBJ1-1; no clear D gene. The germline V gene has CDR1 DFQATT and CDR2 SNEGSKA (reference sequence). The CDR3 length is 11 residues. The V and J ends lost 5 bases and 10 bases respectively, with 14 bases between them.

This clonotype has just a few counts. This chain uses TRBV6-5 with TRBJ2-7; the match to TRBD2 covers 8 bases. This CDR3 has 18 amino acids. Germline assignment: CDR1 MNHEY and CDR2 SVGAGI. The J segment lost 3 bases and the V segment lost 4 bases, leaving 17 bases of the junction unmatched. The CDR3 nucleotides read TGTGCCAGCAGTTTACGGGGGGGCGGCAGCGCCTTCTACTACGAGCAGTACTTC. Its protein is CASSLRGGGSAFYYEQYF.

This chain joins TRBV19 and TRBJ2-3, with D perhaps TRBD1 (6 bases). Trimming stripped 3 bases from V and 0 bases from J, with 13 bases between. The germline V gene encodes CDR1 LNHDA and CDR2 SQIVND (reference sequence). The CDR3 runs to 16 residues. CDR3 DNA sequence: TGTGCCAGTAGTATTAGTCAGGGGCCTAGCACAGATACGCAGTATTTT. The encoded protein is CASSISQGPSTDTQYF.

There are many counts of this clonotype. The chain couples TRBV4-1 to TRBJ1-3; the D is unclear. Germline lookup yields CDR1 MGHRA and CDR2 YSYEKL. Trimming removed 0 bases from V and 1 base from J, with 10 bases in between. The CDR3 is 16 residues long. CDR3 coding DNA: TGCGCCAGCAGCCAAGACGGTATGGGTTCTGGAAACACCATATATTTT. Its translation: CASSQDGMGSGNTIYF.

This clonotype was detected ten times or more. The CDR3 sequence: CASSQGTGRYSYEQYF. CDR3 nucleotide sequence: TGTGCCAGCAGCCAGGGGACAGGGCGATACTCCTACGAGCAGTACTTC. The chain recombines TRBV13 with TRBJ2-7; 9 bases align to TRBD1. The CDR3 length is 16 residues. Germline lookup yields CDR1 PRHDT and CDR2 FYEKMQ (reference sequence). The trim removed 5 bases at V and 0 bases at J, leaving 8 bases unmatched. Drawing the rest from reference TRBV13 and TRBJ2-7, the complete variable domain is AAGVIQSPRHLIKEKRETATLKCYPIPRHDTVYWYQQGPGQDPQFLISFYEKMQSDKGSIPDRFSAQQFSDYHSELNMSSLELGDSALYFCASSQGTGRYSYEQYFGPGTRLTVT.

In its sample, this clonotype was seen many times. CDR3 sequence (DNA): TGCGCCAGCAGCGATAGCGGTTGGGACACTGAAGCTTTCTTT. Translation: CASSDSGWDTEAFF. This rearrangement joins TRBV5-1 to TRBJ1-1; D gene ambiguous. This CDR3 has 14 residues. Germline V lookup: CDR1 SGHRS, CDR2 YFSETQ. V shed 4 bases and J shed 3 bases, with 13 bases lying between them.

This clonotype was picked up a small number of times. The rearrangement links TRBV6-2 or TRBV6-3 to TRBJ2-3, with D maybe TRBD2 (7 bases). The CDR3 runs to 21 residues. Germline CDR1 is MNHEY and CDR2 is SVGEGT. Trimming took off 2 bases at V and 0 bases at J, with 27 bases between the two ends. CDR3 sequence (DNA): TGTGCCAGCAGTTACGACTTAAAGGCAGGGGCCTCAGCGGGGAGCACAGATACGCAGTATTTT. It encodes CASSYDLKAGASAGSTDTQYF.

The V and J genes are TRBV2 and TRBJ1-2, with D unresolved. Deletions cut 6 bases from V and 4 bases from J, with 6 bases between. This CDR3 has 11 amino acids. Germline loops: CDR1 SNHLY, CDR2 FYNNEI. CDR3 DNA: TGTGCCAGCAGGGCGGTCTATGGCTACACCTTC. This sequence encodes CASRAVYGYTF.

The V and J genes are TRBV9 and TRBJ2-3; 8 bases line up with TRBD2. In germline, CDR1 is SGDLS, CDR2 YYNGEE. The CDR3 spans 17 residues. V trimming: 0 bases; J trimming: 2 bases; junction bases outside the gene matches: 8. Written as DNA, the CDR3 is TGTGCCAGCAGCGTAGGGGGCACTAGCGGCAACACAGATACGCAGTATTTT. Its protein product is CASSVGGTSGNTDTQYF.

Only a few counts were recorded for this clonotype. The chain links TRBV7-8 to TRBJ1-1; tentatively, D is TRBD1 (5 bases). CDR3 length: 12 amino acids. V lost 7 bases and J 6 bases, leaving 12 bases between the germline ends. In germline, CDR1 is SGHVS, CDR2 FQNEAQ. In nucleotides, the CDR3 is TGTGCCAGCATAAGTATGGGGGCTGAAGCTTTCTTT. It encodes CASISMGAEAFF.

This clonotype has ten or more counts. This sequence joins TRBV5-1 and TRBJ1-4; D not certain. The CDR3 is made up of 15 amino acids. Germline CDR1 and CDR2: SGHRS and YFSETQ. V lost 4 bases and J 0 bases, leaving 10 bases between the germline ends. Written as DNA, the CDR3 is TGCGCCAGCAGCGTAGACACTGCAACTAATGAAAAACTGTTTTTT. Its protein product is CASSVDTATNEKLFF.

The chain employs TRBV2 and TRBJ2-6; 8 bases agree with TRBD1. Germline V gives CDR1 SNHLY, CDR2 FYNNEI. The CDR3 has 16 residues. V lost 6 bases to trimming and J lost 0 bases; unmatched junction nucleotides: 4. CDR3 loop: CASSGQGVSGANVLTF. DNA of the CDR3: TGTGCCAGCAGCGGACAGGGTGTCTCTGGGGCCAACGTCCTGACTTTC.

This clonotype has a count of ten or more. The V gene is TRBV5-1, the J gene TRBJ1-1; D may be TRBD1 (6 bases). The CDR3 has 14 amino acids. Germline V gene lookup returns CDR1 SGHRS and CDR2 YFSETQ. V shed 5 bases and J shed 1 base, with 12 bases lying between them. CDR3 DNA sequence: TGCGCCAGCAGGTACCTGGGGGCGAACACTGAAGCTTTCTTT. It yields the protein CASRYLGANTEAFF.